The rows below give T cell receptor beta chains drawn from one sample of a study of T cell changes during pregnancy in multiple sclerosis. This table comes from immunoSEQ multiplex PCR, and its TCRdb copy is limited to in-frame clones, with some not included. The sample consists of 50,000 or so clones, roughly nine tenths of them appearing once. Sample: CD4+ T cells from peripheral blood mononuclear cells, taken before pregnancy. The origin of the receptors is a female donor with multiple sclerosis, enrolled in a pregnancy study. CDR3s include the opening cysteine and the closing phenylalanine or tryptophan. The order of the fields is clone size, V gene, D gene, J gene, CDR3 protein, CDR3 DNA. The D gene is left open where the match is weak. Some rows have no size entry. The others give once, few or many, or a class for an expanded clone.

>NA|TRBV11-3|TRBD2|TRBJ2-1
CASSFSGSAYNEQFF
TGTGCCAGCAGCTTTAGCGGGAGCGCCTACAATGAGCAGTTCTTC
>NA|TRBV10-3|TRBD2|TRBJ2-2
CAISESIAGAAGELFF
TGTGCCATCAGTGAGTCCATAGCGGGAGCGGCCGGGGAGCTGTTTTTT
>NA|TRBV18|NA|TRBJ2-7
CASSPTENEQYF
TGTGCCAGCTCACCAACTGAAAACGAGCAGTACTTC
>NA|TRBV4-1|TRBD1|TRBJ2-6
CASSHIQGVRNSGANVLTF
TGCGCCAGCAGCCATATACAGGGGGTACGAAACTCTGGGGCCAACGTCCTGACTTTC
>NA|TRBV10-3|NA|TRBJ2-1
CATSLSGNEQFF
TGTGCCACCTCACTTTCCGGCAATGAGCAGTTCTTC
>once|TRBV7-9|NA|TRBJ1-3
CASSANGNTIYF
TGTGCCAGCAGCGCTAATGGAAACACCATATATTTT
>NA|TRBV2|TRBD1|TRBJ2-7
CASSVNRGADEQYF
TGTGCCAGCAGTGTAAACAGGGGGGCCGACGAGCAGTACTTC
>NA|TRBV6-6|NA|TRBJ2-7
CASSKSTGSYEQYF
TGTGCCAGCAGTAAATCGACAGGTTCCTACGAGCAGTACTTC
>NA|TRBV7-8|TRBD1|TRBJ2-4
CASSHWTGGFGIQYF
TGTGCCAGCAGTCATTGGACAGGGGGCTTCGGCATTCAGTACTTC
>NA|TRBV11-2|TRBD1|TRBJ1-3
CASSLGTGGYANTIYF
TGTGCCAGCAGCTTAGGTACAGGGGGCTACGCGAACACCATATATTTT
>NA|TRBV10-3|TRBD1|TRBJ1-1
CATFSWTGGQNTEAFF
TGTGCCACCTTCAGTTGGACAGGGGGACAGAACACTGAAGCTTTCTTT
>few|TRBV2|NA|TRBJ1-2
CASTTGRLNYGYTF
TGTGCCAGCACCACCGGGAGACTTAACTATGGCTACACCTTC
>once|TRBV28|NA|TRBJ1-2
CASSFLRAPGGYGYTF
TGTGCCAGCAGTTTCCTCCGGGCCCCGGGCGGGTATGGCTACACCTTC
>NA|TRBV5-1|NA|TRBJ2-2
CASSWDGGGELFF
TGCGCCAGCAGCTGGGACGGGGGAGGGGAGCTGTTTTTT
>NA|TRBV5-1|TRBD2|TRBJ2-7
CASSLRGLGLSSYEQYF
TGCGCCAGCAGCTTACGGGGACTAGGCCTGAGCTCCTACGAGCAGTACTTC
>NA|TRBV21-1|NA|TRBJ2-2
CASSKSVTDWNTGELFF
TGTGCCAGCAGCAAGAGTGTGACAGACTGGAACACCGGGGAGCTGTTTTTT
>NA|TRBV7-9|NA|TRBJ2-2
CASSLRETGELFF
TGTGCCAGCAGCTTGAGGGAAACCGGGGAGCTGTTTTTT
>once|TRBV27|TRBD1|TRBJ2-7
CASSDLGQRKGDYEQYF
TGTGCCAGCAGTGACTTGGGACAGCGAAAGGGCGACTACGAGCAGTACTTC
>NA|TRBV28|TRBD2|TRBJ2-1
CASSLSLASGIAGSEQFF
TGTGCCAGCAGTTTATCCCTCGCTAGCGGGATAGCCGGGAGTGAGCAGTTCTTC
>NA|TRBV5-8|TRBD1|TRBJ1-1
CASRLRTGTNTEAFF
TGTGCCAGCAGACTTCGGACAGGGACGAACACTGAAGCTTTCTTT
>many|TRBV29-1|NA|TRBJ1-1
CSVGLGGVRAFF
TGCAGCGTTGGGTTGGGGGGGGTCAGGGCTTTCTTT
>once|TRBV30|NA|TRBJ2-5
CASGQIVDRETQYF
TGTGCCTCCGGACAGATAGTCGATCGAGAGACCCAGTACTTC
>NA|TRBV28|NA|TRBJ2-7
CASSLTGQTSYEQYF
TGTGCCAGCAGTTTAACTGGACAGACGTCCTACGAGCAGTACTTC
>NA|TRBV10-3|TRBD2|TRBJ2-5
CAISESGSGIQETQYF
TGTGCCATCAGTGAGTCGGGGAGCGGGATCCAAGAGACCCAGTACTTC
>NA|TRBV2|TRBD1|TRBJ1-2
CASSVTGIGYGYTF
TGTGCCAGCAGTGTGACAGGGATAGGCTATGGCTACACCTTC
>NA|TRBV5-1|TRBD2|TRBJ2-1
CASSFGGGRNEQFF
TGCGCCAGCAGCTTCGGGGGAGGGAGGAATGAGCAGTTCTTC
>NA|TRBV9|TRBD1|TRBJ1-2
CASSPGDRVTYGYTF
TGTGCCAGCAGCCCCGGGGACAGGGTGACCTATGGCTACACCTTC
>NA|TRBV18|NA|TRBJ1-1
CASSRTQRDNTEAFF
TGTGCCAGCTCGCGTACGCAGAGGGATAACACTGAAGCTTTCTTT
>NA|TRBV28|NA|TRBJ2-1
CASSLGGPINEQFF
TGTGCCAGCAGTTTGGGAGGACCTATCAATGAGCAGTTCTTC
>NA|TRBV5-1|NA|TRBJ2-3
CASSSAAGVAGTDTQYF
TGCGCCAGCAGCTCCGCGGCCGGGGTGGCTGGCACAGATACGCAGTATTTT
>NA|TRBV18|NA|TRBJ2-2
CASSPRGTGELFF
TGTGCCAGCTCACCACGAGGCACCGGGGAGCTGTTTTTT
>NA|TRBV11-2|TRBD2|TRBJ2-7
CASSLGASGAYEQYF
TGTGCCAGCAGCTTAGGGGCTAGCGGAGCCTACGAGCAGTACTTC
>NA|TRBV2|TRBD1|TRBJ1-1
CASSSTLDRGNTEAFF
TGTGCCAGCAGTTCAACCCTCGACAGGGGAAACACTGAAGCTTTCTTT
>NA|TRBV7-8|NA|TRBJ2-2
CASSPGARWTGELFF
TGTGCCAGCAGCCCTGGGGCTAGATGGACCGGGGAGCTGTTTTTT
>NA|TRBV29-1|NA|TRBJ2-2
CSVAARTTGELFF
TGCAGCGTTGCGGCTAGAACCACCGGGGAGCTGTTTTTT
>NA|TRBV4-1|NA|TRBJ2-5
CASSQVGGETQYF
TGCGCCAGCAGCCAAGTTGGGGGGGAGACCCAGTACTTC
>NA|TRBV13|NA|TRBJ1-3
CASSSVGNNTIYF
TGTGCCAGCAGCTCGGTCGGGAACAACACCATATATTTT
>NA|TRBV11-2|NA|TRBJ2-3
CASSRGLDTDTQYF
TGTGCCAGCAGCCGAGGCCTTGACACAGATACGCAGTATTTT
>NA|TRBV2|NA|TRBJ2-2
CASSSGLGTGELFF
TGTGCCAGCAGCTCCGGACTGGGGACCGGGGAGCTGTTTTTT
>NA|TRBV5-5|NA|TRBJ2-7
CASSLGSRSSYEQYF
TGTGCCAGCAGCTTGGGGTCCCGGAGCTCCTACGAGCAGTACTTC
>NA|TRBV5-1|TRBD1|TRBJ2-7
CASSIDRGRVDEQYF
TGCGCCAGCAGCATCGACAGGGGGCGGGTGGATGAGCAGTACTTC
>NA|TRBV4-1|NA|TRBJ1-2
CASSQKDLGGLYGYTF
TGCGCCAGCAGCCAGAAAGATCTGGGGGGGCTCTATGGCTACACCTTC
>few|TRBV11-2|NA|TRBJ1-1
CASSRGAGMNTEAFF
TGTGCCAGCAGCCGTGGGGCAGGGATGAACACTGAAGCTTTCTTT
>NA|TRBV7-2|TRBD2|TRBJ2-1
CASSLDSSGRGNEQFF
TGTGCCAGCAGCTTAGATTCTAGCGGGAGGGGGAATGAGCAGTTCTTC
>once|TRBV5-4|TRBD2|TRBJ2-5
CASSRDRLAGKETQYF
TGTGCCAGCAGCCGGGATCGACTAGCGGGAAAAGAGACCCAGTACTTC
>NA|TRBV19|TRBD1|TRBJ1-2
CASSIPKGQGGRYTF
TGTGCCAGTAGTATACCTAAGGGACAGGGAGGACGCTACACCTTC
>NA|TRBV9|NA|TRBJ2-1
CASSYKVQGNEQFF
TGTGCCAGCAGTTACAAAGTTCAGGGCAATGAGCAGTTCTTC
>NA|TRBV5-1|NA|TRBJ2-7
CASSLEGGYEQYF
TGCGCCAGCAGCTTGGAGGGAGGTTACGAGCAGTACTTC
>NA|TRBV29-1|TRBD1|TRBJ2-1
CSVVSPRGQGLNEQFF
TGCAGCGTTGTATCCCCGCGGGGACAGGGCCTGAATGAGCAGTTCTTC
>NA|TRBV2|TRBD1|TRBJ1-1
CASRSGQALNTEAFF
TGTGCCAGCAGAAGCGGACAGGCCTTGAACACTGAAGCTTTCTTT
>NA|TRBV25-1|NA|TRBJ2-6
CASSGAETGANVLTF
TGTGCCAGCAGTGGGGCAGAGACTGGGGCCAACGTCCTGACTTTC
>NA|TRBV5-4|TRBD2|TRBJ2-7
CASSLDRWTSDSYEQYF
TGTGCCAGCAGCTTGGATCGTTGGACTAGCGACTCCTACGAGCAGTACTTC
>once|TRBV10-3|TRBD1|TRBJ2-7
CAISESAGRGFPYEQYF
TGTGCCATCAGTGAGTCAGCTGGCAGGGGGTTCCCCTACGAGCAGTACTTC
>NA|TRBV14|NA|TRBJ1-1
CASSQLTGKGTEAFF
TGTGCCAGCAGCCAGCTAACAGGGAAGGGCACTGAAGCTTTCTTT
>NA|TRBV6-1|NA|TRBJ1-1
CASSEDRLNTEAFF
TGTGCCAGCAGTGAAGACAGGCTTAACACTGAAGCTTTCTTT
>NA|TRBV14|TRBD1|TRBJ1-2
CASSRGDRRLNGYTF
TGTGCCAGCAGCCGAGGGGACAGGAGGTTGAATGGCTACACCTTC
>NA|TRBV15|NA|TRBJ2-2
CATRTGFTGELFF
TGTGCCACCAGAACGGGGTTCACCGGGGAGCTGTTTTTT